The T cell receptor beta chain described here comes from a study of cytomegalovirus exposure and HLA in healthy donors. 13 Jbeta primers and 60 Vbeta primers were used for the PCR. The method was immunoSEQ multiplex PCR; TCRdb's version includes in-frame clones alone and lacks a portion of them. The sample carries 150,000 or so clones, around 82% recorded once. Germline V gene sequence: CDR1 MNHEY, CDR2 SMNVEV (reference sequence). V lost 7 bases, J lost 4 bases, and 11 bases stayed unmatched. This CDR3 is 15 amino acids long. Specimen: PBMCs. This TCR derives from a woman in her forties in good health and CMV-seropositive. The chain recombines TRBV27 with TRBJ2-7, with TRBD1 matching over 9 bases. CDR3 residues: CASTTRGTGPYEQYF. The CDR3 nucleotides read TGTGCCAGCACCACCCGAGGGACAGGGCCATACGAGCAGTACTTC.